The 14 T cell receptor beta chains given below trace back to one sample, sequenced in a study of cytomegalovirus exposure and HLA in healthy donors. TCRdb's table, derived via immunoSEQ multiplex PCR, lists solely in-frame clones and lacks some. The table shows 120,000 or so clones, with approximately 90% occurring only once. The sequenced sample was PBMCs. The receptors were sampled from a young woman in good health and CMV-seropositive.

The rearrangement joins TRBV27 to TRBJ2-3, with D perhaps matching TRBD1 (5 bases). This CDR3 has 16 amino acids. With 7 bases removed from V and 1 base from J, the gap between germline ends came to 18 bases. CDR1 is MNHEY and CDR2 is SMNVEV in the germline V gene (reference sequence). The CDR3 loop reads CASTPWGRSGTDTQYF. The CDR3 DNA is TGTGCCAGCACCCCGTGGGGCCGAAGCGGCACAGATACGCAGTATTTT.

This chain uses TRBV7-9 with TRBJ1-2; D is possibly TRBD1 (6 bases). From germline, CDR1 is SEHNR and CDR2 FQNEAQ (reference sequence). V lost 5 bases and J 4 bases, leaving 14 bases between the germline ends. The CDR3 is made up of 14 amino acids. CDR3 nucleotides: TGTGCCAGCAGCGCACAGGGAGGGATCTATGGCTACACCTTC. Its protein product is CASSAQGGIYGYTF.

J is TRBJ2-1 and V is TRBV2; the match to TRBD2 covers 8 bases. CDR1 SNHLY and CDR2 FYNNEI come from the germline V gene. The CDR3 sequence is 14 residues long. After removal of 7 bases from V and 4 bases from J, the junction contained 6 bases not matched to a gene. The CDR3 loop reads CASKKRETYNEQFF. Written as DNA, the CDR3 is TGTGCCAGCAAGAAGCGGGAGACTTACAATGAGCAGTTCTTC.

A single count supports this clone. This chain links TRBV13 with TRBJ2-5, with 9 bases lining up with TRBD2. This CDR3 has 16 residues. The V and J ends lost 5 bases and 2 bases, in that order; junction bases with no gene match: 9. CDR1 and CDR2 (germline): PRHDT, FYEKMQ (reference sequence). The CDR3 DNA reads as TGTGCCAGCAGCCCCCCGCTCAGCGGGAGGCAAGAGACCCAGTACTTC. Translating it yields CASSPPLSGRQETQYF.

The chain carries TRBV6-5 and TRBJ1-3; 7 positions match TRBD1. This CDR3 is 14 amino acids long. After removal of 7 bases from V and 1 base from J, the junction contained 4 bases not matched to a gene. Germline V lookup: CDR1 MNHEY, CDR2 SVGAGI. The CDR3 sequence: CASKNRGSGNTIYF. CDR3 nucleotides: TGTGCCAGCAAAAACAGGGGATCTGGAAACACCATATATTTT.

The V gene is TRBV2, the J gene TRBJ1-1; D gene ambiguous. CDR1 is SNHLY, CDR2 FYNNEI, per germline. V gave up 6 bases and J gave up 3 bases, with 17 bases separating them. The CDR3 runs to 15 residues. CDR3: CASSRRPTRDTEAFF. CDR3 nucleotides: TGTGCCAGCAGCCGAAGACCAACTAGGGACACTGAAGCTTTCTTT.

V gene TRBV19 combines with J gene TRBJ2-1, with TRBD2 matching 9 bases. With V trimmed by 6 bases and J by 3 bases, 9 bases remained unmatched. CDR1 and CDR2 from the germline V gene are LNHDA and SQIVND (reference sequence). This CDR3 is 16 amino acids long. CDR3 protein: CASSLNSGSGYNEQFF. The DNA for the CDR3 is TGTGCCAGTAGCCTAAATAGCGGGAGCGGCTACAATGAGCAGTTCTTC.

This chain links TRBV19 with TRBJ1-5, with D hard to call. The CDR3 extends over 15 amino acids. Germline V gives CDR1 LNHDA, CDR2 SQIVND (reference sequence). V was shortened by 1 base and J by 1 base, with 8 bases between the two germline ends. DNA for the CDR3: TGTGCCAGTAGTATAGTTCCGGGGAGCAATCAGCCCCAGCATTTT. Translating gives CASSIVPGSNQPQHF. The full variable domain, in which reference TRBV19 and TRBJ1-5 provide the parts outside the CDR3, is DGGITQSPKYLFRKEGQNVTLSCEQNLNHDAMYWYRQDPGQGLRLIYYSQIVNDFQKGDIAEGYSVSREKKESFPLTVTSAQKNPTAFYLCASSIVPGSNQPQHFGDGTRLSIL.

The chain is built from TRBV30 and TRBJ1-4; no firm D call. Germline lookup yields CDR1 GTSNPN and CDR2 SVGIG (reference sequence). The CDR3 runs to 11 residues. Between the trimmed V and J ends, which lost 0 bases and 7 bases, there was a span of 3 bases. The CDR3 region has the DNA TGTGCCTGGAGTGTAGCTGAAAAACTGTTTTTT. It is translated as CAWSVAEKLFF.

The gene calls are TRBV11-2 and TRBJ2-3, with 9 bases matching TRBD2. Germline assignment: CDR1 SGHAT and CDR2 FQNNGV. V was pared by 5 bases and J by 9 bases, with 12 bases of the junction left unmatched. The CDR3 runs to 15 residues. The CDR3 here is CASSPDSGGSWTQYF. The DNA of the CDR3 is TGTGCCAGCAGCCCCGACAGCGGGGGGTCATGGACGCAGTATTTT.

The chain carries TRBV30 and TRBJ2-7, with D possibly being TRBD1 (5 bases). This CDR3 has 14 residues. V dropped 1 base and J dropped 2 bases, with 12 bases sitting between them. Germline CDR1 GTSNPN, CDR2 SVGIG (reference sequence). In DNA form, the CDR3 reads TGTGCCTGGAGTGCTACTCAGGGCCCCTACGAGCAGTACTTC. Protein sequence: CAWSATQGPYEQYF.

The chain joins TRBV6-9 to TRBJ2-7; D perhaps matches TRBD1 (6 bases). The CDR3 consists of 14 residues. V lost 8 bases and J 4 bases, leaving 18 bases between the germline ends. Germline lookup yields CDR1 MNHGY and CDR2 SVAAGI. The CDR3 nucleotides read TGTGCCAGCGGAATCCGGGACACTGTTTACGAGCAGTACTTC. Amino acids: CASGIRDTVYEQYF.

This chain connects TRBV5-1 to TRBJ2-5; TRBD2 aligns across 10 bases. CDR1 is SGHRS, CDR2 YFSETQ, per germline. V dropped 2 bases and J dropped 2; count of bases not matched to a gene: 3. The CDR3 is 15 residues long. CDR3 nucleotide sequence: TGCGCCAGCAGCTTATGGACTAGCGGACAAGAGACCCAGTACTTC. Amino acids: CASSLWTSGQETQYF.

The chain carries TRBV5-4 and TRBJ2-5; no firm D call. The CDR3 consists of 13 residues. Looked up from germline, CDR1 is SGHNT and CDR2 is YYREEE (reference sequence). Trimming cost V 6 bases and J 4 bases, with 13 bases left between them. The CDR3 sequence: CASTRLPGETQYF. CDR3 nucleotides: TGTGCCAGCACCCGCCTTCCAGGAGAGACCCAGTACTTC.